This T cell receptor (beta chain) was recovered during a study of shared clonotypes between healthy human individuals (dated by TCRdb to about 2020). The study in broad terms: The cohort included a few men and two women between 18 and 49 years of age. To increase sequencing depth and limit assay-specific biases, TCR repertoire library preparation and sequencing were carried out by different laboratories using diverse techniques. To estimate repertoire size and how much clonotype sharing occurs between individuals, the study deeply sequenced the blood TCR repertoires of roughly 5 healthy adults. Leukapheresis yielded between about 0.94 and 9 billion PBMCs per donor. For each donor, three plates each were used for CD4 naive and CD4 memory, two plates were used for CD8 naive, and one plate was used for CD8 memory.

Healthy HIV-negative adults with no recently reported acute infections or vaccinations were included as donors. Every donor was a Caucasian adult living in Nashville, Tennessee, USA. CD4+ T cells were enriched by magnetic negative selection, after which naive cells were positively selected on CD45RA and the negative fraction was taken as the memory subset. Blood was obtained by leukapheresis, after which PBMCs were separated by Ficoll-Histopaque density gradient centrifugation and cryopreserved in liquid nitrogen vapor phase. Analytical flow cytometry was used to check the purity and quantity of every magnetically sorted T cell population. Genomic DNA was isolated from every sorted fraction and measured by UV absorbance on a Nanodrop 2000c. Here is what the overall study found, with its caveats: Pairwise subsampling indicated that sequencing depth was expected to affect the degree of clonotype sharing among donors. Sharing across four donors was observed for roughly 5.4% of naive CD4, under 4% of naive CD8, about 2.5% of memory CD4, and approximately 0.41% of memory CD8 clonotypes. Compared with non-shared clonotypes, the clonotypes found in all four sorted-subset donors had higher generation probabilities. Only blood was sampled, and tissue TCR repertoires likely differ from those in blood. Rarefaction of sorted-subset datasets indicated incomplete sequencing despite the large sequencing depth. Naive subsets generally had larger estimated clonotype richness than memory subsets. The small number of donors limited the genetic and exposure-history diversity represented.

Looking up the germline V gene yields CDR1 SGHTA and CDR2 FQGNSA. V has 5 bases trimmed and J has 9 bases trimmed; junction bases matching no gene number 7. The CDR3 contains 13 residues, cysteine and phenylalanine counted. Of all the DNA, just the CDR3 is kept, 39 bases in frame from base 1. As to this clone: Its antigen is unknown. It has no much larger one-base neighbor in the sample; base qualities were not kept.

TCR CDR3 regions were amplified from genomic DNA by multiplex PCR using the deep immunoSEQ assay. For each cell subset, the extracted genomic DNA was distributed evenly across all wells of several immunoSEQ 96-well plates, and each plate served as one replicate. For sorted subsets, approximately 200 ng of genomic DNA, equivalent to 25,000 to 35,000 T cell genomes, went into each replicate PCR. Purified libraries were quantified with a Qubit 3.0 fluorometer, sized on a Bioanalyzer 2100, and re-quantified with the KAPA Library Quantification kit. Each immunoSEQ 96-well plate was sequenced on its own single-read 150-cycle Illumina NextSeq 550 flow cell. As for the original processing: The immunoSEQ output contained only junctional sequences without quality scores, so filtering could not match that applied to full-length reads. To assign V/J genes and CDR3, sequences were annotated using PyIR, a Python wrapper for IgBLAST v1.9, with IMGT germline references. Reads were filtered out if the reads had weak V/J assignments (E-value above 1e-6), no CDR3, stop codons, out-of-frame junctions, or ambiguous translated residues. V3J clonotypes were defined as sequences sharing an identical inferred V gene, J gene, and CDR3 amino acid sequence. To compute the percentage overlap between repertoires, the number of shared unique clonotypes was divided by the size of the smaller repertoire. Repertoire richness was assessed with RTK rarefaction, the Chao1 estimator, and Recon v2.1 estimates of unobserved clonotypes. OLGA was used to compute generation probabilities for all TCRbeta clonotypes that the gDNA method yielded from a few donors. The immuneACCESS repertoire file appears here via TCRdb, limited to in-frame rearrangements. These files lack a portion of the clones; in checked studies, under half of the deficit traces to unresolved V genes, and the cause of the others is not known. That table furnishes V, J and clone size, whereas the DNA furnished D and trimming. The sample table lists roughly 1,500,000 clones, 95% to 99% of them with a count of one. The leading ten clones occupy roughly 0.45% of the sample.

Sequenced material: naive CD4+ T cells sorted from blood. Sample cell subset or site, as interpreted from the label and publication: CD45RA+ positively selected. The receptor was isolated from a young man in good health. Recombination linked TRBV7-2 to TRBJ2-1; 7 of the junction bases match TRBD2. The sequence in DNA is TGTGCCAGCAGCCTCAAGCGGGATTCTGAGCAGTTCTTC. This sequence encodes CASSLKRDSEQFF. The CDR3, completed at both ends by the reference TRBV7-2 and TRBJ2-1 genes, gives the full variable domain GAGVSQSPSNKVTEKGKDVELRCDPISGHTALYWYRQSLGQGLEFLIYFQGNSAPDKSGLPSDRFSAERTGGSVSTLTIQRTQQEDSAVYLCASSLKRDSEQFFGPGTRLTVL.